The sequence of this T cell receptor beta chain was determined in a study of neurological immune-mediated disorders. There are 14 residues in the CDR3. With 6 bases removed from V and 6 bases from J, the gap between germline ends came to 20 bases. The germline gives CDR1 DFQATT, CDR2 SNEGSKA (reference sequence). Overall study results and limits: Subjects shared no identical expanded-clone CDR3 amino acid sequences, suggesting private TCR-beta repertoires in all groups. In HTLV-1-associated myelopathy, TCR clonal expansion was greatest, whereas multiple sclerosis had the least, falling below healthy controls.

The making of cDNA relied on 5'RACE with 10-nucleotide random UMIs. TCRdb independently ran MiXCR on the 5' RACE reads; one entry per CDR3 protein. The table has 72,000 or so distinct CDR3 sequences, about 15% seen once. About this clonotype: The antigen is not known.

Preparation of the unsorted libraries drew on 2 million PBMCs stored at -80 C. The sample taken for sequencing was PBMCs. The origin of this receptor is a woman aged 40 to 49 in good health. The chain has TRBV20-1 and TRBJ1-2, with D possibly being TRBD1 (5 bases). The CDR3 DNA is TGCAGTGCCACTCACCGGGGCCCAACGGATGGCTACACCTTC. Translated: CSATHRGPTDGYTF.